This TCR beta chain was documented in a study of Ad26.COV2.S vaccination and SARS-CoV-2 variants (TCRdb year 2021). Regarding the study in general: Donors in the vaccine arm were drawn from COV1001, a multicentre, randomized, double-blind, placebo-controlled phase I-IIa trial testing Ad26.COV2.S in healthy adults. Ad26.COV2.S was administered intramuscularly at 5 x 10^10 or 1 x 10^11 viral particles, either as a single shot or as two shots given 56 days apart. TCRbeta repertoire sequencing was used to assess the specificity and breadth of SARS-CoV-2-reactive T cell receptors after Ad26.COV2.S vaccination. The TCR-sequenced set comprised about 32 samples: around 20 Ad26.COV2.S vaccine recipients, 5 placebo recipients and 8 SARS-CoV-2 convalescent individuals. Trial participants were randomized into five groups of five: low-dose or high-dose Ad26.COV2.S given once or twice, or placebo on both occasions. Investigators remained blinded to trial group allocation during experiments and outcome assessment.

What the study reported, not specific to this receptor: Non-spike TCR breadth was comparable between vaccine and placebo recipients, consistent with the vaccine containing only spike. Higher spike-specific TCR breadth was observed in Ad26.COV2.S recipients than in placebo recipients (P = 0.0014). It was noted by the authors that total T cell responses may have been underestimated by the TCR breadth and depth analyses. The study was not powered to compare responses between vaccine doses or regimens. After vaccination, spike-specific CD8+ and CD4+ T cell responses were reported to show substantial breadth.

Remarks on this clone: It lacks a known antigen. Per-base quality was not reported, and no clone a single base away is much larger than it.

Explained via the paper, the treatment or condition label denotes: around 19 received Ad26.COV2.S at low or high dose, single or two shots; several received placebo; per-sample allocation not given. For vaccine and placebo recipients, the sequenced repertoires came from samples collected on day 63 after the first injection. Between 29 July and 7 August 2020, Cohort 1b enrolled about two dozen adults aged 18-55 years at one site in Boston, USA. Ad26.COV2.S consisted of a replication-incompetent adenovirus type 26 vector by which a prefusion-stabilized SARS-CoV-2 spike protein from the original Wuhan strain was expressed. The immunoSEQ Assay was used to sequence TCRbeta CDR3 regions. After extraction, genomic DNA underwent amplification by bias-controlled multiplex PCR, followed by high-throughput sequencing. The original pipeline was this. To quantify the absolute abundance of each unique TCRbeta CDR3 region, sequences were collapsed and filtered. T cell fraction was estimated by normalizing TCRbeta template counts to usable DNA, with usable DNA measured through amplification of reference genes found in all nucleated cells. Repertoire TCRs were annotated as SARS-CoV-2-specific by exact matching of V gene, CDR3 amino acid sequence and J gene to a known reactive TCR set. MIRA supplied the reference SARS-CoV-2 TCR set, which was filtered for enrichment in COVID-19-positive ImmuneCODE repertoires so that public or cross-reactive TCRs were removed. Using the MIRA antigens, annotated TCRs were further analysed by specific ORF or by position within an ORF. Depth was the summed frequency of annotated unique rearrangements, while breadth was defined as annotated unique rearrangements over total unique productive rearrangements. TCR breadth was compared between groups using two-sided Wilcoxon rank-sum tests. TCRdb provides this immuneACCESS table in a form limited to in-frame rearrangements. Some clones are lacking; in checked studies, under half of them reflect an unresolved V gene, and why the rest are absent is not known. V and J calls and clone size are those listed in that table; D and trimming were worked out from the DNA. The sample table records about 400,000 clones; around 93% of these occur just once. The top ten constitute more than 1.5% of the sample.

CDR3 length: 15 amino acids, cysteine to phenylalanine. The kept DNA is CDR3 alone, 45 bases in frame from the first base. Sequences MDHEN (CDR1) and SYDVKM (CDR2) are obtained from the germline V gene. V is cut by 1 base and J by 0 bases, and the space between the germline ends is 9 bases. Sample: peripheral blood, taken in a trial of Ad26.COV2.S vaccine versus placebo. Recombination joined TRBV28 with TRBJ1-1; no confident D gene assignment can be made. The receptor comes from a person aged 18 to 59 who received the Ad26.COV2.S COVID-19 vaccine or a placebo. The CDR3 in this case is CASSLSGVVNTEAFF. The DNA sequence follows: TGTGCCAGCAGTTTATCCGGGGTTGTGAACACTGAAGCTTTCTTT.